A selection of T cell receptor beta chains follows, all from one sample in a study of blood T cell repertoires in COVID-19. Measured with immunoSEQ multiplex PCR; TCRdb has only the in-frame clones, and not every one. The sample comprises around 100,000 clones, 74% of which are singletons, and 3% to 4% rests with the top ten. The sample comprised peripheral blood. These receptors all stem from a man between 70 and 80 years old with COVID-19, enrolled during active disease. Both conserved end residues are part of each CDR3. D genes are given only for firm matches. Clone size is stated in some rows and not others, as once, few, many or a class when expanded.

V: TRBV11-1; J: TRBJ2-7; D: .; size: many; DNA: TGTGCCAGCAGCTTAGCTGCAGGGGTCATCATGGTCTACGAGCAGTACTTC; CDR3: CASSLAAGVIMVYEQYF
V: TRBV3-1/TRBV3-2; J: TRBJ1-1; D: .; size: .; DNA: TGTGCCAGCAGCCAAGGAACAGGTATCTCTGAAGCTTTCTTT; CDR3: CASSQGTGISEAFF
V: TRBV5-1; J: TRBJ1-5; D: TRBD1; size: .; DNA: TGCGCCAGCAGTATAGGAACAGGGGGCCTGGATCAGCCCCAGCATTTT; CDR3: CASSIGTGGLDQPQHF
V: TRBV3-1/TRBV3-2; J: TRBJ2-3; D: .; size: .; DNA: TGTGCCAGCAGCCGCAGAAGCGCGCTCTATGATACGCAGTATTTT; CDR3: CASSRRSALYDTQYF
V: TRBV7-3; J: TRBJ2-5; D: TRBD2; size: once; DNA: TGTGCCAGCAGCCCAGATACTAGCGGGAGGCCCACAGGGGATGTTCCAAGAGAGACCCAGTACTTC; CDR3: CASSPDTSGRPTGDVPRETQYF
V: TRBV5-5; J: TRBJ2-1; D: TRBD2; size: .; DNA: TGTGCCAGCAGCCTCAACCCTAGCGGGAGCTACAATGAGCAGTTCTTC; CDR3: CASSLNPSGSYNEQFF
V: TRBV6-1; J: TRBJ2-7; D: TRBD1; size: .; DNA: TGTGCCAGCAGTGATTGGGACAGGGGTCGGGGATCCTACGAGCAGTACTTC; CDR3: CASSDWDRGRGSYEQYF
V: TRBV28; J: TRBJ1-3; D: .; size: .; DNA: TGTGCCAGCAGTTCCAGGGGCTCTGGAAACACCATATATTTT; CDR3: CASSSRGSGNTIYF
V: TRBV20-1; J: TRBJ2-7; D: TRBD2; size: .; DNA: TGCAGTGCTAGTTTAGGACTAGCGGGAGGGAGTTGGAGCTCCTACGAGCAGTACTTC; CDR3: CSASLGLAGGSWSSYEQYF
V: TRBV7-3; J: TRBJ2-1; D: .; size: .; DNA: TGTGCCAGCAGCTTAGGGGTCGGGGGTTACAATGAGCAGTTCTTC; CDR3: CASSLGVGGYNEQFF
V: TRBV9; J: TRBJ2-7; D: TRBD1; size: few; DNA: TGTGCCAGCAGCGTAGGGGGGACAGGGAGTTACGAGCAGTACTTC; CDR3: CASSVGGTGSYEQYF
V: TRBV7-2; J: TRBJ2-1; D: .; size: medium-sized; DNA: TGTGCCAGCAGCCTGGTCGAGGGTGAGCAGTTCTTC; CDR3: CASSLVEGEQFF
V: TRBV7-2; J: TRBJ2-5; D: TRBD2; size: .; DNA: TGTGCCAGCAGCTTCCAGCGGGGGCCCCAAGAGACCCAGTACTTC; CDR3: CASSFQRGPQETQYF
V: TRBV7-9; J: TRBJ2-7; D: .; size: .; DNA: TGTGCCAGCAGCCCCACCGGGTTCGGGAGCTCCTACGAGCAGTACTTC; CDR3: CASSPTGFGSSYEQYF
V: TRBV7-2; J: TRBJ1-1; D: .; size: .; DNA: TGTGCCAGCAGCTTAACTAGGGCCACTGAAGCTTTCTTT; CDR3: CASSLTRATEAFF
V: TRBV28; J: TRBJ1-2; D: TRBD1; size: once; DNA: TGTGCCAGCAGCCCGGGACAGGGGTATGGCTACACCTTC; CDR3: CASSPGQGYGYTF
V: TRBV10-3; J: TRBJ2-3; D: TRBD2; size: .; DNA: TGTGCCATCACGCCTAGCGGGTATGATACGCAGTATTTT; CDR3: CAITPSGYDTQYF
V: TRBV9; J: TRBJ2-7; D: .; size: .; DNA: TGTGCCAGCAGCGTATTTGTTGATACAGGGAGCGAGCAGTACTTC; CDR3: CASSVFVDTGSEQYF
V: TRBV21-1; J: TRBJ2-7; D: .; size: .; DNA: TGTGCCAGCAGCAAAGCGGAGCGGGTGGGGTCCTGCGAGCAGTACTTC; CDR3: CASSKAERVGSCEQYF
V: TRBV19; J: TRBJ2-7; D: .; size: .; DNA: TGTGCCAGTACCCTCCAGACCGGGTCAACCTACGAGCAGTACTTC; CDR3: CASTLQTGSTYEQYF
V: TRBV27; J: TRBJ2-3; D: TRBD2; size: .; DNA: TGTGCCAGCAGTTCAGGACCGACTAGCGGGGGCACAGATACGCAGTATTTT; CDR3: CASSSGPTSGGTDTQYF
V: TRBV4-2; J: TRBJ2-2; D: .; size: .; DNA: TGTGCCAGCACCCGCGGGGATCAGAACACCGGGGAGCTGTTTTTT; CDR3: CASTRGDQNTGELFF
V: TRBV19; J: TRBJ2-3; D: .; size: few; DNA: TGTGCCAGTAGCTGGACTAGGGGGGGCACAGATACGCAGTATTTT; CDR3: CASSWTRGGTDTQYF
V: TRBV2; J: TRBJ2-3; D: .; size: .; DNA: TGTGCCAGCAGTCTAGAGTTCACAGATACGCAGTATTTT; CDR3: CASSLEFTDTQYF
V: TRBV4-3; J: TRBJ2-3; D: TRBD2; size: .; DNA: TGCGCCAGCAGCCAGGAGCGGGAGGGCACAGATACGCAGTATTTT; CDR3: CASSQEREGTDTQYF
V: TRBV19; J: TRBJ2-1; D: .; size: .; DNA: TGTGCCAGTAGTAGGCGGGGCTACAATGAGCAGTTCTTC; CDR3: CASSRRGYNEQFF
V: TRBV14; J: TRBJ1-2; D: .; size: .; DNA: TGTGCCAGCAGCCAAGATCTCGGCGGGGGATATGGCTACACCTTC; CDR3: CASSQDLGGGYGYTF
V: TRBV7-9; J: TRBJ1-1; D: TRBD1; size: .; DNA: TGTGCCAGCAGCTCAACAGGGGGAGGTACTGAAGCTTTCTTT; CDR3: CASSSTGGGTEAFF
V: TRBV18; J: TRBJ2-7; D: .; size: .; DNA: TGTGCCAGCTCACAGGGTGCGGGAAACTACGAGCAGTACTTC; CDR3: CASSQGAGNYEQYF
V: TRBV6-5; J: TRBJ1-6; D: TRBD1; size: few; DNA: TGTGCCGGAAGGACAGGGGGGAATTCACCCCTCCACTTT; CDR3: CAGRTGGNSPLHF
V: TRBV7-2; J: TRBJ2-5; D: .; size: .; DNA: TGTGCCAGCAATTCCTGGGCGGGTGGGGAGACCCAGTACTTC; CDR3: CASNSWAGGETQYF
V: TRBV6-6; J: TRBJ1-5; D: TRBD1; size: .; DNA: TGTGCCAGCAGTTGGGACAGGGCCAATCAGCCCCAGCATTTT; CDR3: CASSWDRANQPQHF
V: TRBV5-1; J: TRBJ2-2; D: .; size: .; DNA: TGCGCCAGCTACGCCGGTGGAGGGGTGGGCACCGGGGAGCTGTTTTTT; CDR3: CASYAGGGVGTGELFF
V: TRBV5-1; J: TRBJ2-2; D: .; size: few; DNA: TGCGCCAGCAGCTTGGCGGGAACCGGGGAGCTGTTTTTT; CDR3: CASSLAGTGELFF
V: TRBV6-5; J: TRBJ2-3; D: TRBD1; size: .; DNA: TGTGCCAGCAGACGTCAGGGGGCTGGAACAGATACGCAGTATTTT; CDR3: CASRRQGAGTDTQYF
V: TRBV6-4; J: TRBJ2-2; D: TRBD2; size: .; DNA: TGTGCCAGCAGTCGGGGACTGGGGACTAGCGGTAACGCCGGGGAGCTGTTTTTT; CDR3: CASSRGLGTSGNAGELFF
V: TRBV29-1; J: TRBJ2-3; D: TRBD1; size: .; DNA: TGCAGCGTTACCAGACAGGGCAGCACAGATACGCAGTATTTT; CDR3: CSVTRQGSTDTQYF
V: TRBV2; J: TRBJ2-7; D: .; size: .; DNA: TGTGCCAGCAGAATAGCGGCCACAAACTCCTACGAGCAGTACTTC; CDR3: CASRIAATNSYEQYF
V: TRBV7-8; J: TRBJ2-1; D: TRBD2; size: .; DNA: TGTGCCAGCAGCTGGACTAGCGGGAGGGGGAATGAGCAGTTCTTC; CDR3: CASSWTSGRGNEQFF
V: TRBV5-1; J: TRBJ1-1; D: .; size: many; DNA: TGCGCCAGCAGCTTGGGACAAGAAGCTTTCTTT; CDR3: CASSLGQEAFF
V: TRBV4-3; J: TRBJ1-3; D: .; size: .; DNA: TGCGCCAGCAGCCAGTCGCAGGGAAAGGACACCATATATTTT; CDR3: CASSQSQGKDTIYF
V: TRBV4-3; J: TRBJ2-5; D: .; size: .; DNA: TGCGCCAGCAGCCAAGATCGAGTCGCGGAGACCCAGTACTTC; CDR3: CASSQDRVAETQYF
V: TRBV27; J: TRBJ2-2; D: TRBD2; size: .; DNA: TGTGCCAGCAGTTTAGGCGGCTCTCTAGCGGGAGGAGGGGAGCTGTTTTTT; CDR3: CASSLGGSLAGGGELFF
V: TRBV7-2; J: TRBJ2-5; D: .; size: once; DNA: TGTGCCAGCACCGCGAGGGCCGTAGAGACCCAGTACTTC; CDR3: CASTARAVETQYF
V: TRBV7-2; J: TRBJ2-7; D: TRBD2; size: .; DNA: TGTGCCAGCAGCTTAGCGGCTAGCGGGAGACTCTCCTACGAGCAGTACTTC; CDR3: CASSLAASGRLSYEQYF
V: TRBV5-1; J: TRBJ1-4; D: .; size: .; DNA: TGCGCCAGCAGCTCTAACAGCCCTGAAAAACTGTTTTTT; CDR3: CASSSNSPEKLFF
V: TRBV9; J: TRBJ1-1; D: TRBD1; size: once; DNA: TGTGCCAGCAGCGTAGCCCCACAGGGGGGGAACACTGAAGCTTTCTTT; CDR3: CASSVAPQGGNTEAFF
V: TRBV24-1; J: TRBJ2-3; D: .; size: .; DNA: TGTGCCGCACAGGGTCTCGCCACAGATACGCAGTATTTT; CDR3: CAAQGLATDTQYF
V: TRBV5-1; J: TRBJ2-5; D: TRBD1; size: .; DNA: TGCGCCAGCAGCTTCCCGACAGGGTACCAAGAGACCCAGTACTTC; CDR3: CASSFPTGYQETQYF
V: TRBV5-1; J: TRBJ2-2; D: .; size: few; DNA: TGCGCCAGCAGCTTTGCACCGGCGAACACCGGGGAGCTGTTTTTT; CDR3: CASSFAPANTGELFF
V: TRBV27; J: TRBJ2-7; D: .; size: .; DNA: TGTGCCAGCAGTTTCCTTCTAAGGCCCCAAAGGGGTTACGAGCAGTACTTC; CDR3: CASSFLLRPQRGYEQYF
V: TRBV2; J: TRBJ1-2; D: .; size: .; DNA: TGTGCCAGCAGTGCACTCTCCGGTGGGGCAGGGAACACCTTC; CDR3: CASSALSGGAGNTF
V: TRBV7-2; J: TRBJ2-1; D: TRBD2; size: .; DNA: TGTGCCAGCAGCCGTGGACTAGCGGGAAGCCATGAGCAGTTCTTC; CDR3: CASSRGLAGSHEQFF